Presented here are 2 T cell receptor beta chains from one specimen sequenced in a study of Ad26.COV2.S vaccination and SARS-CoV-2 variants. Clones were sequenced by immunoSEQ multiplex PCR, and TCRdb holds only the in-frame ones, with some missing. The sample includes about 320,000 clones, roughly 84% seen only once; the top ten take more than 1.5%. Treatment indicated: some 20 received Ad26.COV2.S at low or high dose, single or two shots; about five received placebo; per-sample allocation not given. Material that was analyzed had been drawn on day 63 after the first vaccine or placebo injection. The material sequenced was peripheral blood, taken in a trial of Ad26.COV2.S vaccine versus placebo. Every receptor here comes from a person aged 18-60 years who received the Ad26.COV2.S COVID-19 vaccine or a placebo.

This rearrangement joins TRBV7-6 to TRBJ2-7, with D hard to call. Germline V lookup: CDR1 SGHVS, CDR2 FNYEAQ. The ends were cut back, 1 base at V and 4 bases at J, with 14 bases in the middle. The CDR3 has 15 amino acids. The CDR3 DNA sequence: TGTGCCAGCAGCTTAGGAACCGCGTCCTCTTACGAGCAGTACTTC. Protein: CASSLGTASSYEQYF.

The chain uses TRBV15 and TRBJ2-1, with TRBD1 matching 7 bases. The CDR3 spans 15 residues. Germline V gives CDR1 LNHNV, CDR2 YYDKDF (reference sequence). With V trimmed by 0 bases and J by 8 bases, 7 bases remained unmatched. The CDR3 loop is CATSRDVRGIDEQFF. The DNA for the CDR3 is TGTGCCACCAGCAGAGACGTCAGGGGGATCGATGAGCAGTTCTTC.